A selection of T cell receptor beta chains follows, all from one sample in a study of shared clonotypes between healthy human individuals. The table came from immunoSEQ multiplex PCR; TCRdb's copy has only in-frame clones and leaves some out. The sample lists fewer than 2.5 million clones, roughly 93% occurring once. Sequencing was performed on naive CD4+ T cells from PBMCs. The receptor set was obtained from a man between 18 and 35 years old in good health. Some clones in this sample may be carry-over from other donors' samples. Each CDR3 is given with its conserved first and last residue. A D gene is named only where the DNA matches it firmly. Clone size is stated in some rows and not others, as once, few, many or a class when expanded.

v_call	cdr3_length	j_call	d_call	clone_size	cdr3_nt	cdr3_aa
TRBV5-4	18	TRBJ2-5	TRBD2	NA	TGTGCCAGCAGCTTGGGATGGGGTAGCGGGATATACCAAGAGACCCAGTACTTC	CASSLGWGSGIYQETQYF
TRBV7-3	16	TRBJ2-2	NA	once	TGTGCCAGCAGCTTCCAGGGTAGCTTGGACACCGGGGAGCTGTTTTTT	CASSFQGSLDTGELFF
TRBV27	17	TRBJ2-7	TRBD1	NA	TGTGCCAGCAGTTTATCGGGGGACAGGGGCTACTCCTACGAGCAGTACTTC	CASSLSGDRGYSYEQYF
TRBV2	16	TRBJ1-4	NA	NA	TGTGCCAGCAGTGAGCAGGGCGCCGCAACTAATGAAAAACTGTTTTTT	CASSEQGAATNEKLFF
TRBV7-3	18	TRBJ2-1	TRBD1	NA	TGTGCCAGCAGCTTATGGGCAGGGGGCGTATTCGCCGACAATGAGCAGTTCTTC	CASSLWAGGVFADNEQFF
TRBV15	14	TRBJ2-1	NA	NA	TGTGCCACCAGCAGAGATCAGTTGGCACCCTCTCAGTTCTTC	CATSRDQLAPSQFF
TRBV10-2	15	TRBJ1-2	NA	NA	TGCGCCAGCAGTCAGGGCCTCGCCCCGGTTCATGGCTACACCTTC	CASSQGLAPVHGYTF
TRBV4-1	16	TRBJ2-3	TRBD1	NA	TGCGCCAGCAGCCAGGGGCCTGGACAGGGAGCAGATACGCAGTATTTT	CASSQGPGQGADTQYF
TRBV19	17	TRBJ2-7	TRBD2	NA	TGTGCCAGTAGTTCCAGGACTAGCGGGAGCACTTCCGCCGAGCAGTACTTC	CASSSRTSGSTSAEQYF
TRBV7-8	14	TRBJ2-1	TRBD2	NA	TGTGCCAGCAGCTTTCTAGCGGGAATGGGTGAGCAGTTCTTC	CASSFLAGMGEQFF
TRBV11-2	15	TRBJ2-1	TRBD2	once	TGTGCCAGCAGCCCGTTAGCGGGAACCTACAATGAGCAGTTCTTC	CASSPLAGTYNEQFF
TRBV6-5	15	TRBJ1-5	TRBD1	NA	TGTGCCAGCAGGAAGGACAGGGCAATAGGTCAGCCCCAGCATTTT	CASRKDRAIGQPQHF
TRBV6-4	13	TRBJ1-2	NA	NA	TGTGCCAGCAGTGCAGGGACCGGCTATGGCTACACCTTC	CASSAGTGYGYTF
TRBV5-1	16	TRBJ2-7	TRBD2	NA	TGCGCCAGCAGGCCGAGGATTAGCGGGATGGGGTACGAGCAGTACTTC	CASRPRISGMGYEQYF
TRBV7-8	16	TRBJ2-4	TRBD1	once	TGTGCCAGCAGCCTCCGGGACAGGGAACCCAAAAACATTCAGTACTTC	CASSLRDREPKNIQYF
TRBV7-7	17	TRBJ1-4	NA	NA	TGTGCCAGCAGCTTCCGCGGCGGGTCATCAACTAATGAAAAACTGTTTTTT	CASSFRGGSSTNEKLFF
TRBV15	14	TRBJ1-4	NA	NA	TGTGCCACCAGCAGAGAGTATTCAGTTGGAAAACTGTTTTTT	CATSREYSVGKLFF
TRBV5-1	14	TRBJ2-7	TRBD1	NA	TGCGCCAGCACCCTCGGGACAGACTCCTACGAGCAGTACTTC	CASTLGTDSYEQYF
TRBV5-1	13	TRBJ1-4	NA	NA	TGCGCCAGCAGCTCTGAATTGTATGAAAAACTGTTTTTT	CASSSELYEKLFF
TRBV28	16	TRBJ2-3	NA	NA	TGTGCCAGCAGTTCGAAAGAAGCGACTAGCACAGATACGCAGTATTTT	CASSSKEATSTDTQYF
TRBV5-1	13	TRBJ2-7	NA	NA	TGCGCCAGCAGCTTGGGGGACGGCTACGAGCAGTACTTC	CASSLGDGYEQYF
TRBV27	22	TRBJ1-5	NA	NA	TGTGCCAGCAGTCCACTCCTCCATGGTTGGGGCGGTGGTGAACAACGCAATCAGCCCCAGCATTTT	CASSPLLHGWGGGEQRNQPQHF
TRBV2	12	TRBJ1-4	NA	NA	TGTGCCAGGGCAGGGGATAATGAAAAACTGTTTTTT	CARAGDNEKLFF
TRBV7-2	14	TRBJ1-1	NA	NA	TGTGCCAGCAGCAACCAGGGCGCGAACACTGAAGCTTTCTTT	CASSNQGANTEAFF
TRBV28	15	TRBJ1-3	TRBD1	NA	TGTGCCAGCAGTTCCCAGACAGGGGCTGGAAACACCATATATTTT	CASSSQTGAGNTIYF
TRBV30	14	TRBJ1-5	NA	few	TGTGCCTGGAGTCCTGGGACGGTGGATCAGCCCCAGCATTTT	CAWSPGTVDQPQHF
TRBV4-2	11	TRBJ2-5	NA	NA	TGTGCCAGCAGGCCCCCAGAGACCCAGTACTTC	CASRPPETQYF
TRBV6-1	16	TRBJ2-1	TRBD1	NA	TGTGCCAGCAGTGAATACGGGACAGGGGGCAACTATGAGCAGTTCTTC	CASSEYGTGGNYEQFF
TRBV7-9	14	TRBJ1-2	TRBD1	NA	TGTGCCAGCAGCCGAGGACAGGGGGCGCACGGCTACACCTTC	CASSRGQGAHGYTF
TRBV15	14	TRBJ1-1	NA	NA	TGTGCCACCAGCAGGGGGACCAGAAACACTGAAGCTTTCTTT	CATSRGTRNTEAFF
TRBV5-4	16	TRBJ1-3	NA	NA	TGTGCCAGCAGCTTGGGACGCACGGGGGCAGGAAACACCATATATTTT	CASSLGRTGAGNTIYF
TRBV7-9	14	TRBJ1-5	NA	NA	TGTGCCAGCAGCCTTGGCCAGCCAGATCAGCCCCAGCATTTT	CASSLGQPDQPQHF
TRBV9	15	TRBJ1-1	NA	NA	TGTGCCAGCAGCACAGAGGGGTATGGGTACACTGAAGCTTTCTTT	CASSTEGYGYTEAFF
TRBV5-1	17	TRBJ2-2	NA	NA	TGCGCCAGCAGCCAGGGACTCCCCTTCTTGAACACCGGGGAGCTGTTTTTT	CASSQGLPFLNTGELFF
TRBV10-3	13	TRBJ1-1	NA	NA	TGTGCCATCGGGGGACATCGGAACACTGAAGCTTTCTTT	CAIGGHRNTEAFF
TRBV29-1	10	TRBJ2-1	NA	NA	TGCAGCGTTGCCAACAATGAGCAGTTCTTC	CSVANNEQFF
TRBV6-1	13	TRBJ1-5	NA	once	TGTGCCAGCACCGAGTGGGGTTTGAGGCCCCAGCATTTT	CASTEWGLRPQHF
TRBV10-2	15	TRBJ1-5	TRBD1	once	TGCGCCAGCAGCCTCGACAGGGTAGGCAATCAGCCCCAGCATTTT	CASSLDRVGNQPQHF
TRBV5-1	15	TRBJ1-5	NA	NA	TGCGCCAGCAGCCCGCTAGGGGGAATCAATCAGCCCCAGCATTTT	CASSPLGGINQPQHF
TRBV6-1	17	TRBJ2-7	NA	NA	TGTGCCAGCAGTGAAGCGATCCAACTTTGGGGCCGGAGAGAGCAGTACTTC	CASSEAIQLWGRREQYF
TRBV5-1	16	TRBJ1-1	TRBD1	NA	TGCGCCAGCAGCGGGGGGACAGGGGCCACGAACACTGAAGCTTTCTTT	CASSGGTGATNTEAFF
TRBV9	16	TRBJ1-3	NA	NA	TGTGCCAGCAGCCCAACGGGCCATTACTCTGGAAACACCATATATTTT	CASSPTGHYSGNTIYF
TRBV11-3	12	TRBJ1-1	NA	NA	TGTGCCAGCAGCTCACGGACGGGCGAAGCTTTCTTT	CASSSRTGEAFF
TRBV7-2	13	TRBJ1-2	TRBD1	NA	TGTGCCAGCAGCTTAGACAACAGGGGCGGCTACACCTTC	CASSLDNRGGYTF
TRBV6-5	13	TRBJ1-4	NA	NA	TGTGCCAGCAGTTATCGGGGTAGGGAAAAACTGTTTTTT	CASSYRGREKLFF
TRBV7-2	15	TRBJ2-5	NA	NA	TGTGCCAGCAGCTCCGGTCTGGGGGCCGGGGAGACCCAGTACTTC	CASSSGLGAGETQYF
TRBV7-9	13	TRBJ1-1	NA	once	TGTGCCAGCAGCACCCGGCTGGAGACTGAAGCTTTCTTT	CASSTRLETEAFF
TRBV2	15	TRBJ2-1	TRBD1	NA	TGTGCCAGCAGCGGGGACAGGGGATTTGTTAATGAGCAGTTCTTC	CASSGDRGFVNEQFF
TRBV2	15	TRBJ2-5	NA	NA	TGTGCCAGCAGTGGCCGGACACAGTTCCAAGAGACCCAGTACTTC	CASSGRTQFQETQYF
TRBV7-9	15	TRBJ1-4	NA	NA	TGTGCCAGCAGCTTAGCGGGCGGCTGGGACGGGAGATTGTTTTTT	CASSLAGGWDGRLFF
TRBV19	18	TRBJ1-5	NA	once	TGTGCCAGTAGTATAGTTGTGAGGGGTTCCACAGCAAATCAGCCCCAGCATTTT	CASSIVVRGSTANQPQHF